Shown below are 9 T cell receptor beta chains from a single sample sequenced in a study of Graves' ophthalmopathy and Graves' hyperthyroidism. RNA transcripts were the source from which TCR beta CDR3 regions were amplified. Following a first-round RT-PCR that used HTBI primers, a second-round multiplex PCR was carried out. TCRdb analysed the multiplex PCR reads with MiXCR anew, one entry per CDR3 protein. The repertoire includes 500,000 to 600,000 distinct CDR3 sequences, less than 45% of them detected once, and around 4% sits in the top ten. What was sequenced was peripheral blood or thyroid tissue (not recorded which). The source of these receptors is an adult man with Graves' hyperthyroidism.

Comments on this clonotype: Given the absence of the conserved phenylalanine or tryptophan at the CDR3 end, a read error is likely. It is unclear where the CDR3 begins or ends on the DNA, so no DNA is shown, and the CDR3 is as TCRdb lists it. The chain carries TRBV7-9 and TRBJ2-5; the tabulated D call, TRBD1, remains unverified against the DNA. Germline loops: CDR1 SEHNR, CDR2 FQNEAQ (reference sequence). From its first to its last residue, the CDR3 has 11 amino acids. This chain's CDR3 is CASSKPGELNT.

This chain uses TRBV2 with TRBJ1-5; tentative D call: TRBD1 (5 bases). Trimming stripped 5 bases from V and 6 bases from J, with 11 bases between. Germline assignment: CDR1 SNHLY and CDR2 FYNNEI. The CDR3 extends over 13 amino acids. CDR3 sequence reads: CASSTQGFQPQHF. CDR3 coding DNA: TGTGCCAGCAGTACCCAGGGATTTCAGCCCCAGCATTTT.

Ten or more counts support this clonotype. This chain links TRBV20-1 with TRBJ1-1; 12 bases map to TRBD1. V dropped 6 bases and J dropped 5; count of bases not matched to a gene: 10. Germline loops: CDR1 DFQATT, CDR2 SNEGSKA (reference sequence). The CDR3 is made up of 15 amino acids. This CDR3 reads CSAVTGTGGPTEAFF. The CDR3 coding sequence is TGCAGTGCCGTAACCGGGACAGGGGGCCCTACTGAAGCTTTCTTT.

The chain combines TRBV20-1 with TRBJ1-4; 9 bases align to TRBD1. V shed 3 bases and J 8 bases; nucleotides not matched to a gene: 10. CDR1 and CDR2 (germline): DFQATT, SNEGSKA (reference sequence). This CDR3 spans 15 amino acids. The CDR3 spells CSASNPDRGLEKLFF. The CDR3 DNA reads TGCAGTGCTAGTAACCCGGACAGGGGCTTAGAAAAACTGTTTTTT.

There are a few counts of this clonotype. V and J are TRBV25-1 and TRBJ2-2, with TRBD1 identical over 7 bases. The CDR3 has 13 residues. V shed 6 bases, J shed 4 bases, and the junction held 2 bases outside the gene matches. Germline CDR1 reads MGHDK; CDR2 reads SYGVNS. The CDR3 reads CASRGQVTGELFF. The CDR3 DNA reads TGTGCCAGCAGAGGACAGGTCACCGGGGAGCTGTTTTTT.

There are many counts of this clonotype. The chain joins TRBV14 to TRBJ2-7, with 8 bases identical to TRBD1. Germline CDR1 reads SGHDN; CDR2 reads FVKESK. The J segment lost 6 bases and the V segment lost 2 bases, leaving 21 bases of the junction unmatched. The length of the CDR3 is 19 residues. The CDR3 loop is CASSQILTHRTGRRGEQYF. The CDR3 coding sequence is TGTGCCAGCAGCCAAATTTTGACCCATCGGACAGGGAGGAGAGGCGAGCAGTACTTC.

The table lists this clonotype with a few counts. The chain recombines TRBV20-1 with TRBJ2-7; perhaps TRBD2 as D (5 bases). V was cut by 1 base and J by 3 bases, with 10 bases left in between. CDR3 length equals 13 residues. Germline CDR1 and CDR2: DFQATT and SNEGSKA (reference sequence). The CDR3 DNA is TGCAGTGCTAGAGCTCCAGCGGACTACGAGCAGTACTTC. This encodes CSARAPADYEQYF.

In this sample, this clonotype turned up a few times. The CDR3 here is CASSSLATYEQYF. In nucleotides, the CDR3 is TGCGCCAGCAGCTCACTAGCTACCTACGAGCAGTACTTC. V usage is TRBV5-1 and J usage is TRBJ2-7, with a weak D call TRBD2 (6 bases). Germline-derived CDR1 and CDR2 are SGHRS and YFSETQ. This CDR3 is built from 13 residues. The V end lost 3 bases, the J end lost 2 bases, and 9 bases lay between the germline ends.

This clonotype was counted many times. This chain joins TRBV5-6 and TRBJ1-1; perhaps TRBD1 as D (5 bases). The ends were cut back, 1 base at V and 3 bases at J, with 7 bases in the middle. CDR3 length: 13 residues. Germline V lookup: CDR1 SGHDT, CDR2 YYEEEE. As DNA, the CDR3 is TGTGCCAGCAGCTTGCCAGGGTACACTGAAGCTTTCTTT. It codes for CASSLPGYTEAFF.